The 31 T cell receptor beta chains presented below share a single source sample, sequenced in a study of CD8+ T cells in alopecia areata. Following RNA extraction, reverse transcription yielded cDNA that acted as the sequencing template. Libraries were prepared by immunoSEQ multiplex PCR; TCRdb keeps only in-frame clonotypes and omits some of them. The top ten clones hold approximately 1.7% of a sample with about 180,000 clones, roughly 63% of them seen once. Here the sequenced sample was CD4+ T cells sorted from blood, taken at week 0. The receptors shown here come from a human donor with alopecia areata.

The table lists this clone with a few counts. This sequence joins TRBV6-1 and TRBJ1-1, with 9 positions matching TRBD1. Germline lookup yields CDR1 MNHNS and CDR2 SASEGT. With 1 base clipped from V and 5 bases from J, the junction kept 11 bases outside the gene matches. The CDR3 extends over 17 amino acids. CDR3 in amino acids: CASSEEVGQGRRTEAFF. The CDR3 bases are TGTGCCAGCAGTGAAGAGGTGGGACAGGGTCGACGGACTGAAGCTTTCTTT.

The chain carries TRBV30 and TRBJ1-2, with a tentative D call TRBD1 (6 bases). The CDR3 runs to 10 residues. CDR1 GTSNPN and CDR2 SVGIG come from the germline V gene (reference sequence). V lost 6 bases to trimming and J lost 7 bases, with 9 bases between them. The CDR3 DNA follows: TGTGCCTGCACAGGGTCTGGCTACACCTTC. It specifies CACTGSGYTF.

This clone has just one count. V usage is TRBV11-2 and J usage is TRBJ2-7; maybe TRBD1 (6 bases). Germline V CDR1 and CDR2: SGHAT, FQNNGV. The V gene lost 6 bases and the J gene lost 1 base, with 19 bases spanning the gap. CDR3 size: 16 residues. The chain's CDR3 is CASSPTTQGRSYEQYF. CDR3 sequence (DNA): TGTGCCAGCAGTCCGACAACACAGGGTCGGTCCTACGAGCAGTACTTC.

V gene TRBV30 combines with J gene TRBJ1-1; tentatively, D is TRBD1 (6 bases). The CDR3 covers 13 residues. Trimming shortened V by 5 bases and J by 5 bases, and 15 bases separated the two germline ends. Looked up from germline, CDR1 is GTSNPN and CDR2 is SVGIG (reference sequence). CDR3 DNA: TGTGCCTGGCGTGCTAGGGGGGGAACTGAAGCTTTCTTT. Amino acids: CAWRARGGTEAFF.

The genes are TRBV5-1 and TRBJ1-2, with 7 nucleotides matching TRBD1. This CDR3 spans 18 amino acids. From germline, CDR1 is SGHRS and CDR2 YFSETQ. Germline trimming cut 4 bases from V and 0 bases from J; bases unmatched to any gene: 15. The CDR3 protein is CASSLHPGGGTANYGYTF. The DNA for the CDR3 is TGCGCCAGCAGCCTACACCCCGGTGGAGGGACAGCTAACTATGGCTACACCTTC.

In DNA form, the CDR3 reads TGTGCTAGTGGTTTGGGAGCGGTTCCGAACACCGGGGAGCTGTTTTTT. Translation gives CASGLGAVPNTGELFF. This rearrangement joins TRBV12-5 to TRBJ2-2, with D maybe TRBD2 (5 bases). The V gene lost 1 base and the J gene lost 0 bases, with 9 bases spanning the gap. Germline-derived CDR1 and CDR2 are LGHNT and FRNRAP. This CDR3 region has 16 residues.

The chain couples TRBV29-1 to TRBJ1-1, with unresolved D. The germline gives CDR1 SQVTM, CDR2 ANQGSEA. Trimming took off 4 bases at V and 0 bases at J, with 3 bases between the two ends. The CDR3 has 11 amino acids. CDR3 amino acids: CSVGLNTEAFF. The CDR3 bases are TGCAGCGTTGGCTTGAACACTGAAGCTTTCTTT.

This clone has just a few counts. CDR3 DNA sequence: TGTGCCACCAGCAGGACCGGTGGGGGCTCCGAGCAGTACTTC. It translates to CATSRTGGGSEQYF. The chain employs TRBV15 and TRBJ2-7; a possible D gene is TRBD1 (6 bases). Germline loops: CDR1 LNHNV, CDR2 YYDKDF (reference sequence). V was clipped by 3 bases and J by 6 bases, with 15 bases between them. CDR3 length: 14 amino acids.

This clone was seen more than once but under ten times. The V and J genes are TRBV29-1 and TRBJ2-7, with TRBD1 matching 8 bases. This CDR3 region has 13 residues. J gave up 5 bases and V 3 bases, and 6 bases lay outside the gene matches. CDR1 is SQVTM, CDR2 ANQGSEA, per germline. CDR3 DNA sequence: TGCAGCGTTGATGCAGGACAGGGCAACGAGCAGTACTTC. Its protein is CSVDAGQGNEQYF.

The chain combines TRBV5-1 with TRBJ2-1, with D perhaps TRBD2 (5 bases). V was cut by 0 bases and J by 9 bases, with 13 bases left in between. The CDR3 covers 14 residues. Looked up from germline, CDR1 is SGHRS and CDR2 is YFSETQ. The CDR3 loop is CASSLAAGLREQFF. The CDR3 DNA reads TGCGCCAGCAGCTTGGCGGCGGGTCTCCGTGAGCAGTTCTTC.

The rearrangement joins TRBV30 to TRBJ1-2; D remains unclear. CDR1 is GTSNPN and CDR2 is SVGIG in the germline V gene (reference sequence). V was shortened by 4 bases and J by 3 bases, with 21 bases between the two germline ends. The CDR3 contains 16 residues. CDR3 DNA sequence: TGTGCCTGGAAGAGTGACACCCACCCATTTGACTATGGCTACACCTTC. Its translation is CAWKSDTHPFDYGYTF. The variable domain in full, with the rest retrieved from reference TRBV30 and TRBJ1-2, is SQTIHQWPATLVQPVGSPLSLECTVEGTSNPNLYWYRQAAGRGLQLLFYSVGIGQISSEVPQNLSASRPQDRQFILSSKKLLLSDSGFYLCAWKSDTHPFDYGYTFGSGTRLTVV.

V and J are TRBV29-1 and TRBJ1-1; 9 bases map to TRBD1. The junction had 23 bases not matched to a gene; V was cut back by 7 bases and J by 11 bases. CDR3 length: 16 residues. CDR1 and CDR2 from the germline V gene are SQVTM and ANQGSEA. CDR3 protein: CSGHMVGGQGSTGAFF. CDR3 DNA sequence: TGCAGCGGCCACATGGTGGGGGGACAGGGTTCGACAGGGGCTTTCTTT.

This clone showed up just a few times. The rearrangement joins TRBV30 to TRBJ2-5; the D is unclear. The CDR3 runs 12 residues. Germline V gene data show CDR1 as GTSNPN and CDR2 as SVGIG (reference sequence). Trimming stripped 5 bases from V and 4 bases from J, with 11 bases between. Written as DNA, the CDR3 is TGTGCCTGGGATACCAGAGGAGAGACCCAGTACTTC. Translated, it gives CAWDTRGETQYF.

The chain links TRBV7-2 to TRBJ1-2, with TRBD1 matching over 9 bases. Germline trimming cut 0 bases from V and 1 base from J; bases unmatched to any gene: 9. The CDR3 covers 18 residues. Germline lookup yields CDR1 SGHTA and CDR2 FQGNSA. The CDR3 spells CASSLAGTGMIFNYGYTF. The CDR3 nucleotides are TGTGCCAGCAGCTTAGCGGGGACAGGGATGATTTTTAACTATGGCTACACCTTC.

The sample holds a few counts of this clone. The rearrangement joins TRBV5-1 to TRBJ1-2; D uncertain. Looked up from germline, CDR1 is SGHRS and CDR2 is YFSETQ. The ends were cut back, 4 bases at V and 4 bases at J, with 14 bases in the middle. The CDR3 is 14 amino acids. The chain's CDR3 is CASSSNRVLYGYTF. CDR3 bases: TGCGCCAGCAGCAGTAACCGGGTCCTCTATGGCTACACCTTC.

The V call is TRBV14, the J call TRBJ2-7; D remains ambiguous. Looked up from germline, CDR1 is SGHDN and CDR2 is FVKESK. The V and J ends lost 1 base and 2 bases respectively, with 12 bases between them. The CDR3 contains 15 residues. In DNA, the CDR3 is TGTGCCAGCAGCCAAGGAAAGGGCCCTACCTACGAGCAGTACTTC. Protein: CASSQGKGPTYEQYF.

The chain uses TRBV5-6 and TRBJ1-6; D not resolved. CDR1 is SGHDT and CDR2 is YYEEEE in the germline V gene. V shed 0 bases and J shed 3 bases, with 7 bases lying between them. CDR3 length: 15 residues. CDR3 nucleotide sequence: TGTGCCAGCAGCTTGGAAGGAGGCTATAATTCACCCCTCCACTTT. Translating gives CASSLEGGYNSPLHF.

The chain carries TRBV25-1 and TRBJ1-1; maybe TRBD1 (6 bases). There are 13 residues in the CDR3. CDR1 and CDR2 from the germline V gene are MGHDK and SYGVNS. V dropped 4 bases and J dropped 8 bases, with 14 bases sitting between them. CDR3 residues: CASSATGKGEAFF. CDR3 DNA sequence: TGTGCCAGCAGTGCCACAGGGAAAGGGGAAGCTTTCTTT.

CDR3 residues: CAWRAGATEAFF. CDR3 sequence (DNA): TGTGCCTGGAGAGCAGGGGCAACTGAAGCTTTCTTT. The chain employs TRBV30 and TRBJ1-1, with a weak D call TRBD1 (6 bases). Looked up from germline, CDR1 is GTSNPN and CDR2 is SVGIG (reference sequence). V was pared by 3 bases and J by 5 bases, with 10 bases between. This CDR3 contains 12 residues.

The CDR3 nucleotides read TGCGCCAGCAGCGTGCAGGGGGCCCGGACTGAAGCTTTCTTT. Its translation: CASSVQGARTEAFF. The chain carries TRBV5-1 and TRBJ1-1; 8 nucleotides align to TRBD1. With 4 bases clipped from V and 5 bases from J, the junction kept 7 bases outside the gene matches. Germline V gene sequence: CDR1 SGHRS, CDR2 YFSETQ. CDR3 length equals 14 residues.

This chain uses TRBV28 with TRBJ2-7; the D gene is possibly TRBD2 (6 bases). Trimming shortened V by 6 bases and J by 3 bases, and 18 bases separated the two germline ends. Germline V gene lookup returns CDR1 MDHEN and CDR2 SYDVKM. This CDR3 is built from 15 residues. The CDR3 reads CASRDARGNFYEQYF. CDR3 nucleotide sequence: TGTGCCAGCAGGGACGCTCGGGGGAACTTCTACGAGCAGTACTTC.

The chain has TRBV30 and TRBJ2-2; perhaps TRBD2 as D (5 bases). Germline CDR1 reads GTSNPN; CDR2 reads SVGIG (reference sequence). The CDR3 contains 16 residues. The V end lost 0 bases, the J end lost 1 base, and 12 bases lay between the germline ends. In DNA, the CDR3 is TGTGCCTGGAGTGTACGAGGGCGTGGGAACACCGGGGAGCTGTTTTTT. Amino acids: CAWSVRGRGNTGELFF.

The V and J genes are TRBV2 and TRBJ2-7, with D possibly being TRBD1 (6 bases). The CDR3 runs to 12 residues. Germline V CDR1 and CDR2: SNHLY, FYNNEI. V was pared by 6 bases and J by 3 bases, with 9 bases between. CDR3 in DNA: TGTGCCAGCAGCCCACAGGGCTACGAGCAGTACTTC. This translates into CASSPQGYEQYF. Full variable domain (outside the CDR3, taken from reference TRBV2 and TRBJ2-7): EPEVTQTPSHQVTQMGQEVILRCVPISNHLYFYWYRQILGQKVEFLVSFYNNEISEKSEIFDDQFSVERPDGSNFTLKIRSTKLEDSAMYFCASSPQGYEQYFGPGTRLTVT.

V usage is TRBV19 and J usage is TRBJ2-7; 7 bases agree with TRBD2. CDR1 is LNHDA, CDR2 SQIVND, per germline (reference sequence). Trimming at V came to 3 bases and at J to 2 bases, leaving 7 bases not matched to a gene. CDR3 size: 15 residues. CDR3 sequence (DNA): TGTGCCAGTAGTATGTTGGGGGGGAACACCTACGAGCAGTACTTC. Protein product: CASSMLGGNTYEQYF. Based on the CDR3 plus reference TRBV19 and TRBJ2-7, the full variable domain is DGGITQSPKYLFRKEGQNVTLSCEQNLNHDAMYWYRQDPGQGLRLIYYSQIVNDFQKGDIAEGYSVSREKKESFPLTVTSAQKNPTAFYLCASSMLGGNTYEQYFGPGTRLTVT.

The table lists this clone with a few counts. V gene TRBV10-3 combines with J gene TRBJ1-1; D is undetermined. The germline V gene encodes CDR1 ENHRY and CDR2 SYGVKD. V lost 6 bases, J lost 1 base, and 12 bases lay in between. The CDR3 contains 14 residues. The CDR3 DNA is TGTGCCATCAGAGTACAGAGCGGGAACACTGAAGCTTTCTTT. Its protein is CAIRVQSGNTEAFF.

V is TRBV30 and J is TRBJ2-6; 7 bases align to TRBD1. This CDR3 is built from 15 residues. Germline trimming cut 5 bases from V and 5 bases from J; bases unmatched to any gene: 9. The germline V gene has CDR1 GTSNPN and CDR2 SVGIG (reference sequence). The CDR3 here is CAWGTASRRANVLTF. The CDR3 DNA follows: TGTGCCTGGGGGACAGCAAGTCGCAGGGCCAACGTCCTGACTTTC.

The J gene is TRBJ2-7, the V gene TRBV2; tentatively, D is TRBD1 (6 bases). CDR1 and CDR2 (germline): SNHLY, FYNNEI. V lost 7 bases and J 6 bases, leaving 19 bases between the germline ends. CDR3 length equals 14 residues. The DNA of the CDR3 is TGTGCCAGCAAACTCAGGACAGTCAAATCCGAGCAGTACTTC. It codes for CASKLRTVKSEQYF.

V and J are TRBV5-1 and TRBJ2-5; possible D gene TRBD1, 5 bases. The CDR3 has 13 residues. Germline CDR1 is SGHRS and CDR2 is YFSETQ. The germline V and J ends were trimmed by 6 bases and 2 bases, with 11 bases remaining between them. CDR3 protein: CASTGARQETQYF. CDR3 sequence (DNA): TGCGCCAGCACTGGGGCCCGGCAAGAGACCCAGTACTTC.

The rearrangement uses TRBV5-6 and TRBJ2-5; 9 bases line up with TRBD1. The trim removed 4 bases at V and 4 bases at J, leaving 8 bases unmatched. This CDR3 region has 15 residues. Per the germline V gene, CDR1 is SGHDT and CDR2 is YYEEEE. Here the CDR3 reads CASSPQGQGGETQYF. The CDR3 coding sequence is TGTGCCAGCAGCCCTCAGGGACAGGGAGGAGAGACCCAGTACTTC.

The V and J genes are TRBV10-3 and TRBJ2-3, with a weak D call TRBD1 (6 bases). V lost 4 bases to trimming and J lost 3 bases, with 11 bases between them. Germline CDR1 is ENHRY and CDR2 is SYGVKD. The CDR3 has 14 amino acids. This chain's CDR3 is CAISGHRATDTQYF. The CDR3 region has the DNA TGTGCCATCAGTGGTCACAGGGCGACAGATACGCAGTATTTT.

In this sample, this clone turned up a few times. The sample carries other DNA sequences with the same CDR3. The rearrangement uses TRBV29-1 and TRBJ2-3; D unclear. The germline V gene has CDR1 SQVTM and CDR2 ANQGSEA. Deletions cut 4 bases from V and 0 bases from J, with 5 bases between. The CDR3 is 12 amino acids. This CDR3 reads CSVAGSTDTQYF. The CDR3 DNA reads TGCAGCGTTGCCGGGAGCACAGATACGCAGTATTTT.